This T cell receptor (beta chain) came from a study of a mutant IDH1 vaccine in newly diagnosed glioma. Across the study: Earlier care involved radiotherapy, temozolomide, or both, and the majority received both.

Repertoires were generated with immunoSEQ multiplex PCR, while TCRdb's copy carries only in-frame clones and drops some. Of around 78,000 clones detected, around 85% appear once; the ten largest clones hold 2.2%. As to time point: week 23, last vaccination. In every dose of vaccine, 300 ug of mutant IDH1 20-mer peptide was given alongside topical imiquimod. Remarks on this clone: Its antigen is unknown.

This TCR derives from a man aged 30 to 45 with glioma. Some clones in this sample may be carry-over from other donors' samples. Sequences were derived from PBMCs, sampled from a glioma patient whose treatment included an IDH1 peptide vaccine.

Written as DNA, the CDR3 is TGCAGCGGACGACAGAGCTCCTACAATGAGCAGTTCTTC. This translates into CSGRQSSYNEQFF. The chain is built from TRBV29-1 and TRBJ2-1; D might be TRBD1 (5 bases). CDR1 is SQVTM and CDR2 is ANQGSEA in the germline V gene. Trimming stripped 7 bases from V and 0 bases from J, with 10 bases between. The CDR3 has 13 residues.